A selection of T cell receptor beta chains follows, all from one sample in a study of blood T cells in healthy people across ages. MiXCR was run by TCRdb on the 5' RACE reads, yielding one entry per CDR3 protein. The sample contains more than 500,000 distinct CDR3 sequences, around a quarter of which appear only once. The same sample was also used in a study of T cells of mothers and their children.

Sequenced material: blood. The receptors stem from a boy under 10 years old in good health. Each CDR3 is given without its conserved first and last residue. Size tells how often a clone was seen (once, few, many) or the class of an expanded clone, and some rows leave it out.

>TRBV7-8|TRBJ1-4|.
ASSPSPGGGRPF
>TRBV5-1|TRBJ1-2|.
ASSLEGRVYGYT
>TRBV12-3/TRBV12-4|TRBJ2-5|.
ASSEGLAGAGTQY
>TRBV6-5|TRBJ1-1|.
ASSYSQGAGNTEAF
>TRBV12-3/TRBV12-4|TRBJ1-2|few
ASSFGMGYT
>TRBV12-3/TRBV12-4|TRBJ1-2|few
ASSLSVFNYGYT
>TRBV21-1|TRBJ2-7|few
ASSKGERPVLVEQY
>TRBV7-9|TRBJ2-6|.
ASSLSRDSGANVLT
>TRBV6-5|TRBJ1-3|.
ASSRAPRNTIY
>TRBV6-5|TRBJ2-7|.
ASNPGSSGTYEQY
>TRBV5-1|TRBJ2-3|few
ASSLGTSRTDTQY
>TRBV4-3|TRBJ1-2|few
ASSQGWDRVYGYT
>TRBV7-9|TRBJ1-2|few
AGGPADYGYT
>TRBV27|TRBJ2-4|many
ASSLAGTKNIQY
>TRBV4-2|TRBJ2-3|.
ASSQGPRGPADTQY
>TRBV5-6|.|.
ASSRTGDAYEQY
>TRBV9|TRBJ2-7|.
ASSVGTGGIYEQY
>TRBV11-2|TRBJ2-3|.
ASSLGWAVVVGAGTDTQY
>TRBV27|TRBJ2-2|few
ASSLEDPGELF
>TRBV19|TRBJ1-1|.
ASSHGQGYGEAF
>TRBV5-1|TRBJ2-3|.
ASSGASRESDTQY